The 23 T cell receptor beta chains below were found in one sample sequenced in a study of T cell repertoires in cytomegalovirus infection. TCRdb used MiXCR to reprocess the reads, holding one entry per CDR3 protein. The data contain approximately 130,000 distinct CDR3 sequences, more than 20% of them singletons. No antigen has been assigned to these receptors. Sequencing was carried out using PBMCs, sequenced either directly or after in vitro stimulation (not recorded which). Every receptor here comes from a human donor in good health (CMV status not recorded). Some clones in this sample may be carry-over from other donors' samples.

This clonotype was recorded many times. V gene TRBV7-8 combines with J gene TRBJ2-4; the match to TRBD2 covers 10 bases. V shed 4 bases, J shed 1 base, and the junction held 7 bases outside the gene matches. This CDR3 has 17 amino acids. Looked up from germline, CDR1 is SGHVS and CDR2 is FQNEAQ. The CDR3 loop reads CASSYDIAGGAKNIQYF. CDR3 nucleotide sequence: TGTGCCAGCAGCTATGACATAGCGGGAGGCGCCAAAAACATTCAGTACTTC.

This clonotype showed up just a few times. The CDR3 DNA reads as TGTGCCAGCAGTCGAGAAGGGGTTCCCTACGAGCAGTACGTC. Translation gives CASSREGVPYEQYV. This chain joins TRBV7-9 and TRBJ2-7; D might be TRBD1 (5 bases). This CDR3 has 14 amino acids. Trimming took off 6 bases at V and 2 bases at J, with 14 bases between the two ends. CDR1 and CDR2 from the germline V gene are SEHNR and FQNEAQ (reference sequence).

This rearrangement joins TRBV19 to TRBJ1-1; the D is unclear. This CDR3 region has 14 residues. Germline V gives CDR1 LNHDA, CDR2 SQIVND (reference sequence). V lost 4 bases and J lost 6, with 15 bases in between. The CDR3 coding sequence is TGTGCCAGTAGTACCGACGATACCAACGCTGAAGCTTTCTTT. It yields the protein CASSTDDTNAEAFF.

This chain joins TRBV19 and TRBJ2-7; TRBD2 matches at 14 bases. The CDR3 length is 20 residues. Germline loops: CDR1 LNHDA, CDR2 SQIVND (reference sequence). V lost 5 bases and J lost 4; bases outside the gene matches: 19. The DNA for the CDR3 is TGTGCCAGTAGTCGGGGAAGGGGGCCCGGGACTAGCGGGAGAGAATACGAGCAGTACGTC. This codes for CASSRGRGPGTSGREYEQYV.

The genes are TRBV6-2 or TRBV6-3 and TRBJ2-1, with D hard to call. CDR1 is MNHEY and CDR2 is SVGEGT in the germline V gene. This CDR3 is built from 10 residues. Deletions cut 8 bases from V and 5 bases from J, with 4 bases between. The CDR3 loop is CASGNNEQFF. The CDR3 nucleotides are TGTGCCAGCGGGAACAATGAGCAGTTCTTC.

The CDR3 DNA is TGTGCCAGCAGTTCCCTAGCGGGAGGGCTTCGCACAGATACGCAGTATTTT. Its protein is CASSSLAGGLRTDTQYF. The V gene is TRBV6-5, the J gene TRBJ2-3, with 12 bases matching TRBD2. Germline V gives CDR1 MNHEY, CDR2 SVGAGI. The CDR3 runs to 17 residues. After removal of 4 bases from V and 1 base from J, the junction contained 6 bases not matched to a gene.

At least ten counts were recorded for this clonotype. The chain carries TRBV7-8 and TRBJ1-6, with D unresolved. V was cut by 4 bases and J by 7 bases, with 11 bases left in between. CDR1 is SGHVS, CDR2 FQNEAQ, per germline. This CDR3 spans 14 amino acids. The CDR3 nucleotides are TGTGCCAGCAGCTCGGATAGGGCCAATTCACCCCTCCACTTT. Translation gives CASSSDRANSPLHF.

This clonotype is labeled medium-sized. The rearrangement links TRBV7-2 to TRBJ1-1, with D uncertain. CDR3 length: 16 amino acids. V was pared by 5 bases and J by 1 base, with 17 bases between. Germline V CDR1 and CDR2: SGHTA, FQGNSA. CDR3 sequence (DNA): TGTGCCAGCAGCCCGAGGGTCTGGGATCGGAACACTGAAGCTTTCTTT. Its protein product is CASSPRVWDRNTEAFF.

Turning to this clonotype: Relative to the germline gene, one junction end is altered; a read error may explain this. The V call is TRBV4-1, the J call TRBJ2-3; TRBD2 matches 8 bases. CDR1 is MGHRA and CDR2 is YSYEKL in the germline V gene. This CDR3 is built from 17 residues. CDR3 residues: CASSQVTGGVSTDTQYF. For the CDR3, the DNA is TGTGCCAGCAGCCAAGTAACGGGAGGGGTTTCCACAGATACGCAGTATTTT.

CDR3 sequence: CASSGAEAFF. The CDR3 nucleotides read TGTGCCAGCAGTGGGGCTGAAGCTTTCTTT. The V gene is TRBV25-1, the J gene TRBJ1-1; D gene unclear. V was pared by 4 bases and J by 6 bases, with 3 bases between. The CDR3 is 10 amino acids. Germline V gene lookup returns CDR1 MGHDK and CDR2 SYGVNS.

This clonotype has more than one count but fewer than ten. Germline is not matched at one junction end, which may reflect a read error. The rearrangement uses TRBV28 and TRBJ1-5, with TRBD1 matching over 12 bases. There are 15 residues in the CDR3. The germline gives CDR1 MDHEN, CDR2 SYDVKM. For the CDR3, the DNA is TGTGCCAGCACCCCGGGGACAGGGGGCAAGCAGCCCCAGCATTTT. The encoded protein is CASTPGTGGKQPQHF.

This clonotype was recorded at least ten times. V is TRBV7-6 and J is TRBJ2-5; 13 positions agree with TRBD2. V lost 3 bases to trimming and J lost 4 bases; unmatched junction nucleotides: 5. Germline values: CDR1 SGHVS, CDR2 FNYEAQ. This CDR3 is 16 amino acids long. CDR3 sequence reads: CASSFPRTSGGETQYF. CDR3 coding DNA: TGTGCCAGCAGCTTCCCCAGGACTAGCGGGGGAGAGACCCAGTACTTC.

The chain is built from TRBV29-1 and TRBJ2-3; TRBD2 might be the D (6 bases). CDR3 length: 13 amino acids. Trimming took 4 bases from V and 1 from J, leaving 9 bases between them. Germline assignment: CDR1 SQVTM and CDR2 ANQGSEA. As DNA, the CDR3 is TGCAGCGTTGTGCGGGGAGGCACAGATACGCAGTATTTT. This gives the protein CSVVRGGTDTQYF.

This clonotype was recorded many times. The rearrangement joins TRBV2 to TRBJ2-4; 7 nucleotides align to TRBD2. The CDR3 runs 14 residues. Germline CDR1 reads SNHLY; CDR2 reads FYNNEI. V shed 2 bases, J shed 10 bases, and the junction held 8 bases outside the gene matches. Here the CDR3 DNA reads TGTGCCAGCAGTGAATGGTTAGCGGGTTCAATTCAGTACTTC. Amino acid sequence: CASSEWLAGSIQYF. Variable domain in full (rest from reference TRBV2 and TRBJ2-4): EPEVTQTPSHQVTQMGQEVILRCVPISNHLYFYWYRQILGQKVEFLVSFYNNEISEKSEIFDDQFSVERPDGSNFTLKIRSTKLEDSAMYFCASSEWLAGSIQYFGAGTRLSVL.

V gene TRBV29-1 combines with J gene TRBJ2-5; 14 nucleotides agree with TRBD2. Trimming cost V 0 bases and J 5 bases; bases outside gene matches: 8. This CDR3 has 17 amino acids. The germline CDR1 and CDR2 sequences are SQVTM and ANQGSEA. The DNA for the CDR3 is TGCAGCGTTGAAGATCCCCGGACTAGCGGGAGGAGTGAGACCCAGTACTTC. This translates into CSVEDPRTSGRSETQYF.

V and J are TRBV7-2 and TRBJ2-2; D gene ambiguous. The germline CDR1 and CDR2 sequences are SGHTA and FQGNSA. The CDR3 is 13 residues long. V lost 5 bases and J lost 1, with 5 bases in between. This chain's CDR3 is CASSMMNTGELFF. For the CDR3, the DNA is TGTGCCAGCAGCATGATGAACACCGGGGAGCTGTTTTTT.

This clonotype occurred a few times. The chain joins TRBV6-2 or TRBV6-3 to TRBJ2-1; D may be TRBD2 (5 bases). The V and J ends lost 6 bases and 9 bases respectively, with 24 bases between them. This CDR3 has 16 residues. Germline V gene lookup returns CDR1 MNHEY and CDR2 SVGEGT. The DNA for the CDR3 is TGTGCCAGCAGCCCCTCCCCTCGGACTGCTGGGCGTGAGCAGTTCTTC. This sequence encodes CASSPSPRTAGREQFF.

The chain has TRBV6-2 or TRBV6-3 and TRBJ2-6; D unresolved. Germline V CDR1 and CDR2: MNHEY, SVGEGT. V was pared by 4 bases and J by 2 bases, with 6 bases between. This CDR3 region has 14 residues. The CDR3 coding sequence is TGTGCCAGCAGTTCCGGCCCTGGGGCCAACGTCCTGACTTTC. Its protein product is CASSSGPGANVLTF.

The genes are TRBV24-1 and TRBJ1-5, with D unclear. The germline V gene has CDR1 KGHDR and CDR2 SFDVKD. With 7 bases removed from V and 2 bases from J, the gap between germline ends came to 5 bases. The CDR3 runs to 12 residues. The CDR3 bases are TGTGCCACCAGGGAAGGCAATCAGCCCCAGCATTTT. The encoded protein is CATREGNQPQHF.

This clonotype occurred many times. CDR3 sequence: CASSLRGQTHEQYF. The CDR3 DNA is TGTGCCAGCAGTTTAAGGGGGCAGACCCACGAGCAGTACTTC. This chain links TRBV12-3 or TRBV12-4 with TRBJ2-7; TRBD1 agrees at 7 bases. V shed 2 bases, J shed 5 bases, and the junction held 6 bases outside the gene matches. The CDR3 is 14 amino acids.

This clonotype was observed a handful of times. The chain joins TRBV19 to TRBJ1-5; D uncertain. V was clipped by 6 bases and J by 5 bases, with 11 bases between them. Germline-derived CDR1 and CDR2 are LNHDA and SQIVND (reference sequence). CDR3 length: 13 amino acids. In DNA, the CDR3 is TGTGCCAGTAGGACCCAAAGGGATCAGCCCCAGCATTTT. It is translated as CASRTQRDQPQHF.

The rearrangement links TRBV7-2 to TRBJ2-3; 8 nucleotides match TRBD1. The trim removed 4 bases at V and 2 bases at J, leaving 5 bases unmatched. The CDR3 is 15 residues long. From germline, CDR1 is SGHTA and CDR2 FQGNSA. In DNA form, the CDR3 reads TGTGCCAGCAGCTCAGGACAGGGAACCACAGATACGCAGTATTTT. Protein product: CASSSGQGTTDTQYF.

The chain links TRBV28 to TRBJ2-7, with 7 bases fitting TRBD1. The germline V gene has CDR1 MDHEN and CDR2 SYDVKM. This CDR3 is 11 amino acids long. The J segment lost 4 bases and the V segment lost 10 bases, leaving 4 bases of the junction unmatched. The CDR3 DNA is TGTGCCACGGGACAGTTTTACGAGCAGTACTTC. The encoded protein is CATGQFYEQYF.